The subject of this entry is one T cell receptor beta chain. Its recognized antigen is unknown. Base qualities are not at hand, and no much larger clone is one base apart. TCR CDR3 regions were amplified from genomic DNA by multiplex PCR using the deep immunoSEQ assay. For each cell subset, the extracted genomic DNA was distributed evenly across all wells of several immunoSEQ 96-well plates, and each plate served as one replicate. For sorted subsets, 200 to 250 ng of genomic DNA, equivalent to tens of thousands of T cell genomes, went into each replicate PCR. The purified libraries were quantified using a Qubit 3.0 fluorometer, sized with a Bioanalyzer 2100, and then quantified again using the KAPA Library Quantification kit. Every immunoSEQ 96-well plate was sequenced on a dedicated single-read 150-cycle Illumina NextSeq 550 flow cell. Processing in the source paper ran as follows. The immunoSEQ output contained only junctional sequences without quality scores, so filtering could not match that applied to full-length reads. Sequences were annotated with PyIR, a Python wrapper for IgBLAST v1.9, using IMGT germline references to assign V/J genes and CDR3. Any read was removed if the V/J assignment was weak (E-value above 1e-6), the CDR3 was missing, or the read contained stop codons, out-of-frame junctions, or ambiguous translated residues. A V3J clonotype was defined by an identical inferred V gene, J gene, and CDR3 amino acid sequence. Percentage overlap between repertoires was computed as shared unique clonotypes divided by the size of the smaller repertoire. Richness of each repertoire was evaluated using RTK rarefaction, the Chao1 estimator, and Recon v2.1 estimates of unobserved clonotypes. Generation probabilities were computed with OLGA for all TCRbeta clonotypes obtained by the gDNA method from several donors. What TCRdb holds here is the immuneACCESS table cut down to in-frame rearrangements. Part of the clones is not present; checked against another copy, under half of the missing clones reflect an unresolved V gene, and the others are unexplained. Clone size and the V and J calls come from that table; the DNA yielded D and trimming. The sample contains about 1.5 million clones, around 98% of them found a single time. The top ten hold around 0.45% of the sample.

These data belong to a study of shared clonotypes between healthy human individuals (TCRdb year 2020). General notes on the study: The cohort comprised a couple of women and a few men aged 18 to 49 years. To increase sequencing depth and limit assay-specific biases, TCR repertoire library preparation and sequencing were carried out by different laboratories using diverse techniques. For each donor, CD4 naive and CD4 memory were each run on three plates, CD8 naive on two plates, and CD8 memory on one plate. To estimate repertoire size and how much clonotypes are shared between individuals, the study performed deep sequencing of blood TCR repertoires from five healthy adults. Each donor's leukapheresis produced roughly between roughly 0.85 and 10 billion PBMCs. General conclusions and limits of the study: Across a handful of donors, around 5.4% of naive CD4, roughly 3.3% of naive CD8, 2% to 2.5% of memory CD4, and 0.4% of memory CD8 clonotypes were shared. Estimated clonotype richness was generally larger for naive than for memory subsets. Even with the large sequencing depth, rarefaction of the sorted-subset datasets indicated that sequencing was incomplete. Only blood was sampled, and tissue TCR repertoires likely differ from those in blood. Higher generation probabilities were observed for clonotypes shared by all four sorted-subset donors than for non-shared clonotypes. Pairwise subsampling led to the expectation that sequencing depth would affect the degree of clonotype sharing among donors. The genetic and exposure-history diversity represented was limited by the small number of donors.

Healthy HIV-negative adults with no recently reported acute infections or vaccinations were included as donors. Only Caucasian adults living in Nashville, Tennessee, USA were represented among the donors. CD4+ T cells were enriched through magnetic negative selection, after which naive cells were positively selected on CD45RA and the remaining negative fraction served as the memory subset. Blood was collected by leukapheresis, and PBMCs were isolated by Ficoll-Histopaque density gradient centrifugation and then cryopreserved in liquid nitrogen vapor phase. Analytical flow cytometry was used to check the purity and quantity of every magnetically sorted T cell population. Genomic DNA was isolated from every sorted fraction and measured by UV absorbance on a Nanodrop 2000c. Sequencing was carried out using naive CD4+ T cells sorted from blood. The label giving this sample's cell subset or site can be read as: CD45RA+ positively selected. This clonotype was obtained from a young man in good health.

CDR3 protein: CASSLGAGEIPIYF. The DNA is as follows: TGTGCCAGCTCACTGGGTGCAGGTGAAATCCCCATATATTTT. This sequence uses TRBV18 and TRBJ1-3; there is no confident call for the D gene. V gives up 4 bases and J gives up 11 bases, and the segment between their germline ends measures 18 bases. Taken from the germline V gene, the CDR1 and CDR2 loops are KGHSH and LQKENI. Inclusive of the bounding cysteine and phenylalanine, the CDR3 is 14 residues long. Only CDR3 DNA is held: 42 bases, read in frame from base 1.